One TCR beta chain is described in this entry. How the authors handled the data: Reference gene primer amplification in the assay estimated nucleated cell counts. The protocol was immunoSEQ multiplex PCR, while the TCRdb copy is restricted to in-frame clones and leaves out a portion. The V and J calls and the clone size are those of that table, but D and trimming were determined from the DNA. The sample holds about 260,000 clones, less than 90% seen once. The data were taken from a study of blood T cell repertoires in COVID-19. Study-level background: Collection of acute and convalescent COVID-19 samples took place in the United States, Italy and Spain. T cells, B-cell-depleted T cells, or PBMCs supplied cDNA or gDNA.

CDR1 GTSNPN and CDR2 SVGIG come from the germline V gene (reference sequence). CDR3 length equals 13 residues. V lost 3 bases and J 0 bases, leaving 8 bases between the germline ends. The V gene is TRBV30, the J gene TRBJ1-1; D is undetermined. Sequencing was carried out using peripheral blood. The clonotype originates from a man aged 30 to 45 with active or convalescent COVID-19. The CDR3 coding sequence is TGTGCCTGGAGCGGGAAAATGAACACTGAAGCTTTCTTT. This translates into CAWSGKMNTEAFF.